This TCR beta chain was identified in a study of blood T cell repertoires in COVID-19. All enrollees were about 18 to 89 years old and from 25 or so US areas. Trimming took 5 bases from V and 0 from J; bases not matched to a gene: 4. Germline V gene data show CDR1 as MNHEY and CDR2 as SVGAGI. This CDR3 is 14 amino acids long. Sequenced by immunoSEQ multiplex PCR; TCRdb stores in-frame clones only, minus some. The sample includes 180,000 or so clones, over 75% of them seen just once. Sample: PBMCs or T cells enriched from blood (not recorded which). J is TRBJ2-7 and V is TRBV6-5, with 7 bases matching TRBD2. The source is a man between 50 and 59 years old who had recovered from COVID-19. CDR3 residues: CASSLSGPSYEQYF. Here the CDR3 DNA reads TGTGCCAGCAGTCTTAGCGGGCCCTCCTACGAGCAGTACTTC.